This passage covers 6 T cell receptor beta chains from one sample sequenced in a study of blood T cell repertoires in COVID-19. Assay used: immunoSEQ multiplex PCR; TCRdb lists only in-frame clones, some missing. The repertoire holds 90,000 to 95,000 clones, with about 86% as singletons. What was sequenced was peripheral blood. The source is a woman aged 65 to 85 with acute or convalescent COVID-19.

V gene TRBV5-1 combines with J gene TRBJ1-1; a possible D gene is TRBD1 (5 bases). The V and J ends lost 5 bases and 5 bases respectively, with 16 bases between them. Germline CDR1 SGHRS, CDR2 YFSETQ. CDR3 length: 14 residues. CDR3 residues: CASSLGPGGTEAFF. The CDR3 DNA reads TGCGCCAGCAGTCTTGGACCCGGGGGGACTGAAGCTTTCTTT.

CDR3 nucleotide sequence: TGCGCCAGCAGCCCCCGCGGGGCGGGGGTTACCGGGGAGCTGTTTTTT. Translating gives CASSPRGAGVTGELFF. The chain carries TRBV5-1 and TRBJ2-2; 7 bases match TRBD2. CDR3 size: 16 residues. Looked up from germline, CDR1 is SGHRS and CDR2 is YFSETQ. The V gene end was trimmed by 4 bases and the J gene end by 5 bases; junction bases not matched to a gene: 11. The whole variable domain, remainder taken from reference TRBV5-1 and TRBJ2-2, is KAGVTQTPRYLIKTRGQQVTLSCSPISGHRSVSWYQQTPGQGLQFLFEYFSETQRNKGNFPGRFSGRQFSNSRSEMNVSTLELGDSALYLCASSPRGAGVTGELFFGEGSRLTVL.

The genes are TRBV6-5 and TRBJ1-1; 8 positions agree with TRBD1. With 0 bases clipped from V and 5 bases from J, the junction kept 8 bases outside the gene matches. Germline lookup yields CDR1 MNHEY and CDR2 SVGAGI. The CDR3 has 16 residues. The CDR3 loop reads CASSYSSAGGRTEAFF. CDR3 DNA sequence: TGTGCCAGCAGTTACTCGTCGGCAGGGGGCAGGACTGAAGCTTTCTTT.

This chain joins TRBV10-1 and TRBJ2-3; 9 nucleotides align to TRBD2. With 6 bases clipped from V and 0 bases from J, the junction kept 7 bases outside the gene matches. CDR3 length: 16 residues. The germline V gene has CDR1 WNHNN and CDR2 SYGVQD (reference sequence). The CDR3 loop reads CASSDLAGSSTDTQYF. DNA of the CDR3: TGCGCCAGCAGCGATCTAGCGGGGTCGAGCACAGATACGCAGTATTTT.

This chain joins TRBV25-1 and TRBJ2-1; 13 bases match TRBD2. This CDR3 comprises 15 residues. Germline loops: CDR1 MGHDK, CDR2 SYGVNS. Unmatched junction bases numbered 4, after V lost 2 bases and J lost 9 bases. The CDR3 nucleotides read TGTGCCAGCAGTGAAGGCACTAGCGGGAGGGTTGAGCAGTTCTTC. Translation: CASSEGTSGRVEQFF.

V gene TRBV27 combines with J gene TRBJ1-4, with D possibly being TRBD1 (6 bases). The CDR3 extends over 14 amino acids. V was cut by 0 bases and J by 10 bases, with 12 bases left in between. Germline CDR1 reads MNHEY; CDR2 reads SMNVEV (reference sequence). The CDR3 DNA sequence: TGTGCCAGCAGTTTATCACAGGGTGCAGGAAAACTGTTTTTT. It specifies CASSLSQGAGKLFF. Drawing the rest from reference TRBV27 and TRBJ1-4, the complete variable domain is EAQVTQNPRYLITVTGKKLTVTCSQNMNHEYMSWYRQDPGLGLRQIYYSMNVEVTDKGDVPEGYKVSRKEKRNFPLILESPSPNQTSLYFCASSLSQGAGKLFFGSGTQLSVL.